This T cell receptor (beta chain) was documented in a study of T cells expressing NK-cell markers. TCRdb reprocessed the 5' RACE reads and stores each CDR3 protein as one record, lacking DNA. With approximately 420,000 distinct CDR3 sequences in the sample, the ten largest clones hold around 10%. Germline CDR1 is SGDLS and CDR2 is YYNGEE. The length of the CDR3 is 14 residues. Comments on this clonotype: As yet, its antigen is unknown.

Findings and caveats of the study: Dominant NKG2C+ clonotypes accounted for roughly 1.0-7.0% of CD8+ T cells in over 5 donors.

This chain connects TRBV9 to TRBJ1-2; lacking DNA, the TRBD1 call made by TCRdb goes unchecked. This clonotype was sampled from a woman aged 45 to 65 in good health. The sequenced material came from blood T cells: a sorted CD56 or NKG2C T cell subset, CD4+ or CD8+ T cells, or bulk PBMC T cells (not recorded which). The CDR3 sequence is CASSVGDSPYGYTF.